The next 20 T cell receptor beta chains were all read from a single sample in a study of cytomegalovirus exposure and HLA in healthy donors (dated by TCRdb to about 2017). Receptors were amplified or captured by the immunoSEQ multiplex PCR assay. For the multiplex PCR, a mixture combining 60 forward primers for TCR Vbeta segments and 13 reverse primers for TCR Jbeta segments was used. TCRdb stores this immuneACCESS table with in-frame sequences only. Part of the clones is absent; in the studies checked, under half of the shortfall reflects unresolved V genes, and no reason is known for the rest. The data table for this sample lists approximately 52,000 clones. 12% of the sample rests with the top ten. The specimen was PBMCs. The receptors originated from a woman aged 55-70 years in good health and CMV-seropositive.

The chain recombines TRBV5-6 with TRBJ2-1; D is undetermined. The V end was cut by 4 bases, the J end by 4 bases, with 3 bases between. The CDR3 contains 11 residues. Germline lookup yields CDR1 SGHDT and CDR2 YYEEEE. The CDR3 is CASSLYNEQFF. CDR3 bases: TGTGCCAGCAGCCTGTACAATGAGCAGTTCTTC.

The V call is TRBV7-2, the J call TRBJ2-2, with 10 bases lining up with TRBD1. CDR3 size: 14 residues. CDR1 SGHTA and CDR2 FQGNSA come from the germline V gene. J lost 6 bases, V lost 5 bases, and 3 bases had no gene match. Here the CDR3 DNA reads TGTGCCAGCAGCCCCGACAGGGGGCCCGGGGAGCTGTTTTTT. Its protein is CASSPDRGPGELFF. The complete variable domain, with remaining parts taken from reference TRBV7-2 and TRBJ2-2, reads GAGVSQSPSNKVTEKGKDVELRCDPISGHTALYWYRQSLGQGLEFLIYFQGNSAPDKSGLPSDRFSAERTGGSVSTLTIQRTQQEDSAVYLCASSPDRGPGELFFGEGSRLTVL.

The chain employs TRBV1 and TRBJ1-6. TRBV1 is noted as a pseudogene. This CDR3 spans 16 amino acids. CDR3 protein: CTSSDGGVSYNSPLHF. CDR3 coding DNA: TGCACCAGCAGCGACGGGGGTGTCTCCTATAATTCACCCCTCCACTTT.

The V call is TRBV7-2, the J call TRBJ2-7; the D gene is possibly TRBD2 (5 bases). The ends were cut back, 5 bases at V and 2 bases at J, with 16 bases in the middle. Per the germline V gene, CDR1 is SGHTA and CDR2 is FQGNSA. This CDR3 contains 15 residues. The CDR3 reads CASSLDSSRPYEQYF. The CDR3, as DNA: TGTGCCAGCAGCCTGGACTCCTCAAGGCCCTACGAGCAGTACTTC.

The chain joins TRBV5-8 to TRBJ1-6; 7 nucleotides align to TRBD1. V gave up 6 bases and J gave up 8 bases; unmatched junction bases: 5. The CDR3 extends over 13 amino acids. CDR1 SGHTS and CDR2 YDEGEE come from the germline V gene. CDR3: CASTGQVDSPLHF. The CDR3 DNA sequence: TGTGCCAGCACCGGACAGGTGGATTCACCCCTCCACTTT.

V gene TRBV9 combines with J gene TRBJ2-7, with D possibly being TRBD1 (5 bases). Germline lookup yields CDR1 SGDLS and CDR2 YYNGEE. CDR3 length: 15 amino acids. Trimming shortened V by 3 bases and J by 4 bases, and 17 bases separated the two germline ends. This chain's CDR3 is CASSEGGTTAYEQYF. CDR3 coding DNA: TGTGCCAGCAGCGAGGGTGGAACGACAGCGTACGAGCAGTACTTC. Full variable domain (missing parts from reference TRBV9 and TRBJ2-7): DSGVTQTPKHLITATGQRVTLRCSPRSGDLSVYWYQQSLDQGLQFLIQYYNGEERAKGNILERFSAQQFPDLHSELNLSSLELGDSALYFCASSEGGTTAYEQYFGPGTRLTVT.

The rearrangement uses TRBV10-1 and TRBJ2-1; TRBD2 agrees at 7 bases. The V segment lost 5 bases and the J segment 5 bases; nucleotides outside the gene matches: 6. Germline V gene lookup returns CDR1 WNHNN and CDR2 SYGVQD (reference sequence). This CDR3 spans 14 amino acids. The CDR3 loop is CASSLGGNNNEQFF. The CDR3, as DNA: TGCGCCAGCAGTTTGGGGGGGAACAACAATGAGCAGTTCTTC.

The chain recombines TRBV6-1 with TRBJ2-7; D is possibly TRBD2 (5 bases). The V gene lost 6 bases and the J gene lost 2 bases, with 11 bases spanning the gap. Germline V gene data show CDR1 as MNHNS and CDR2 as SASEGT. The CDR3 has 13 amino acids. The CDR3 DNA sequence: TGTGCCAGCAGCAGACTTAGCGCCTACGAGCAGTACTTC. Its translation: CASSRLSAYEQYF.

This chain connects TRBV7-9 to TRBJ2-5; 7 bases map to TRBD1. The germline CDR1 and CDR2 sequences are SEHNR and FQNEAQ (reference sequence). CDR3 length equals 15 residues. With 3 bases clipped from V and 3 bases from J, the junction kept 7 bases outside the gene matches. In nucleotides, the CDR3 is TGTGCCAGCAGCTTCCAGTCGACAGGGAAAGAGACCCAGTACTTC. Protein sequence: CASSFQSTGKETQYF. Full variable domain (rest looked up from reference TRBV7-9 and TRBJ2-5): DTGVSQNPRHKITKRGQNVTFRCDPISEHNRLYWYRQTLGQGPEFLTYFQNEAQLEKSRLLSDRFSAERPKGSFSTLEIQRTEQGDSAMYLCASSFQSTGKETQYFGPGTRLLVL.

The chain uses TRBV5-1 and TRBJ2-5; 8 nucleotides align to TRBD2. CDR1 and CDR2 from the germline V gene are SGHRS and YFSETQ. The CDR3 runs 14 residues. V lost 3 bases to trimming and J lost 5 bases; unmatched junction nucleotides: 6. The CDR3 DNA reads TGCGCCAGCAGCTCGCAAGCGGGGGATGAGACCCAGTACTTC. Residues: CASSSQAGDETQYF. The full variable domain, completed using reference TRBV5-1 and TRBJ2-5, is KAGVTQTPRYLIKTRGQQVTLSCSPISGHRSVSWYQQTPGQGLQFLFEYFSETQRNKGNFPGRFSGRQFSNSRSEMNVSTLELGDSALYLCASSSQAGDETQYFGPGTRLLVL.

The chain links TRBV1 to TRBJ2-2; TRBD2 reflects the table's D call only, with no check against the DNA. TRBV1 counts as a pseudogene. The CDR3 has 17 amino acids. The CDR3 sequence: CTSSQTPTRPNTGELFF. For the CDR3, the DNA is TGCACCAGCAGCCAAACTCCGACTAGACCGAACACCGGGGAGCTGTTTTTT.

CDR3 coding DNA: TGTGCCACCAGCAGAGATACGGGGGCTGGAAACACCATATATTTT. Protein sequence: CATSRDTGAGNTIYF. The rearrangement links TRBV15 to TRBJ1-3, with a weak D call TRBD1 (5 bases). From germline, CDR1 is LNHNV and CDR2 YYDKDF (reference sequence). This CDR3 spans 15 amino acids. V lost 0 bases and J lost 2, with 8 bases in between.

The chain is built from TRBV5-1 and TRBJ1-1; TRBD1 agrees at 10 bases. V lost 0 bases to trimming and J lost 0 bases; unmatched junction nucleotides: 5. Per germline, CDR1 SGHRS and CDR2 YFSETQ. CDR3 length: 17 residues. The CDR3 DNA follows: TGCGCCAGCAGCTTGGGACAGGGGGCATGGGTGAACACTGAAGCTTTCTTT. Translation gives CASSLGQGAWVNTEAFF.

The CDR3 DNA reads TGTGCCAGCAGCTTAGGCCCCGTCCAGTTCTATGGCTACACCTTC. Its protein is CASSLGPVQFYGYTF. The chain is built from TRBV7-2 and TRBJ1-2; D ambiguous. The V gene's germline CDR1 is SGHTA and CDR2 FQGNSA. The V gene lost 1 base and the J gene lost 4 bases, with 13 bases spanning the gap. The CDR3 spans 15 residues.

V is TRBV19 and J is TRBJ2-7; D is perhaps TRBD2 (5 bases). With 3 bases removed from V and 2 bases from J, the gap between germline ends came to 11 bases. CDR3 length: 14 residues. CDR1 LNHDA and CDR2 SQIVND come from the germline V gene (reference sequence). DNA for the CDR3: TGTGCCAGTAGTATTCCTGGAGGTGCCTACGAGCAGTACTTC. Its protein is CASSIPGGAYEQYF.

The chain is built from TRBV7-9 and TRBJ1-1, with D perhaps matching TRBD1 (6 bases). CDR1 is SEHNR, CDR2 FQNEAQ, per germline (reference sequence). Trimming stripped 1 base from V and 5 bases from J, with 14 bases between. The CDR3 has 15 residues. The CDR3 spells CASSLVSRGGTEAFF. DNA of the CDR3: TGTGCCAGCAGCTTAGTTTCCAGGGGCGGAACTGAAGCTTTCTTT.

J is TRBJ1-2 and V is TRBV6-1, with TRBD1 as a possible D gene (5 bases). This CDR3 has 16 amino acids. V lost 2 bases and J lost 7, with 20 bases in between. Germline assignment: CDR1 MNHNS and CDR2 SASEGT. This CDR3 reads CASSELQGGFGSGYTF. The CDR3, as DNA: TGTGCCAGCAGTGAACTGCAGGGTGGGTTCGGTAGTGGCTACACCTTC.

The chain links TRBV2 to TRBJ2-7, with TRBD2 matching 7 bases. Germline CDR1 and CDR2: SNHLY and FYNNEI. The trim removed 11 bases at V and 5 bases at J, leaving 15 bases unmatched. The CDR3 has 14 amino acids. The CDR3 reads CASNPERGPDEQYF. The CDR3 nucleotides are TGTGCCTCAAACCCCGAGCGGGGACCAGACGAGCAGTACTTC.

The CDR3 sequence is CASSPPGLAGGTDTQYF. The DNA for the CDR3 is TGTGCCAGCTCACCACCCGGACTAGCGGGGGGCACAGATACGCAGTATTTT. The chain links TRBV18 to TRBJ2-3, with 13 bases identical to TRBD2. Looked up from germline, CDR1 is KGHSH and CDR2 is LQKENI. The CDR3 totals 17 residues. Losses at the gene ends were 0 bases for V and 1 base for J; bases not matched to a gene: 1.

The rearrangement links TRBV5-1 to TRBJ1-1, with D perhaps TRBD1 (5 bases). The CDR3 extends over 15 amino acids. Germline assignment: CDR1 SGHRS and CDR2 YFSETQ. V shed 4 bases and J shed 1 base, with 14 bases lying between them. The CDR3 nucleotides are TGCGCCAGCAGCCAATCCAGGGTGGCGAACACTGAAGCTTTCTTT. As protein: CASSQSRVANTEAFF.